This T cell receptor beta chain was obtained from a study of blood T cells in healthy people across ages. Study-wide results and caveats: Investigators treated diversity estimates from one million T cells as underestimates. The study lacked donor CMV status, which possibly confounded expanded clonotype changes. There were more naive CD4+ cells and higher diversity in long-lived donors than in aged donors.

A J-beta primer mix and a sample-barcoded 5' primer were used in a second PCR of about 7 to 12 cycles. Using its own MiXCR run on the 5' RACE reads, TCRdb lists one record per CDR3 protein. The sample yields under 850,000 distinct CDR3 sequences, roughly 34% seen once. The ends lost 6 bases at V and 7 bases at J; junction bases unmatched: 4. This CDR3 region has 12 residues. Germline lookup yields CDR1 SGHTA and CDR2 FQGNSA. This clonotype has just a few counts. Its antigen remains unidentified. Sequenced sample: blood. The gene calls are TRBV7-2 and TRBJ2-7; TRBD1 aligns across 9 bases. The sequence derives from a man between 18 and 35 years old in good health. The CDR3 loop reads CASRDRGNEQYF. The DNA of the CDR3 is TGTGCCAGCAGGGACAGGGGAAATGAGCAGTACTTC.